This note documents a single T cell receptor beta chain sequence. This entry belongs to a study of blood T cell repertoires in COVID-19. Study-level background: PBMCs, B-cell-depleted T cells, or T cells provided the cDNA or gDNA that made up the material.

Clones were read by immunoSEQ multiplex PCR, and TCRdb kept only the in-frame ones, dropping some. The sample holds 120,000 or so clones, approximately 83% seen once. The receptor comes from a woman older than 75 with acute or convalescent COVID-19. Sequencing input: peripheral blood.

This chain's CDR3 is CASSSDTNQPQHF. CDR3 DNA: TGTGCCAGCAGTTCAGATACGAATCAGCCCCAGCATTTT. This chain connects TRBV27 to TRBJ1-5, with D hard to call. Trimming left V 4 bases short and J 4 bases short, with 8 bases between. Germline CDR1 reads MNHEY; CDR2 reads SMNVEV (reference sequence). The CDR3 extends over 13 amino acids.